This T cell receptor beta chain was sequenced during a study of PD-L1 blockade in urothelial cancer. Study context: The study started patients on atezolizumab at some point between 2014 and 2016, giving 1,200 mg intravenously every 3 weeks. Blood samples had a median of 141,255 T cells.

This CDR3 region has 15 residues. Germline CDR1 and CDR2: MDHEN and SYDVKM. The time point denotes: pretreatment peripheral blood. Only in-frame clones appear in the TCRdb table, and some are missing; sequencing was by immunoSEQ multiplex PCR. The table has about 72,000 clones, more than 75% seen once. This clone was picked up one time. A read error may produce the germline difference seen at one junction end. The sequences come from PBMCs, collected around atezolizumab (anti-PD-L1) treatment. V gene TRBV28 combines with J gene TRBJ2-5, with 9 bases fitting TRBD1. The sequence derives from a man between 60 and 75 years old with urothelial cancer. Here the CDR3 DNA reads TGTGCCAGCAGTTCTTCCGGGACAGGGCTCGAGATCCAGTACTTC. Residues: CASSSSGTGLEIQYF.